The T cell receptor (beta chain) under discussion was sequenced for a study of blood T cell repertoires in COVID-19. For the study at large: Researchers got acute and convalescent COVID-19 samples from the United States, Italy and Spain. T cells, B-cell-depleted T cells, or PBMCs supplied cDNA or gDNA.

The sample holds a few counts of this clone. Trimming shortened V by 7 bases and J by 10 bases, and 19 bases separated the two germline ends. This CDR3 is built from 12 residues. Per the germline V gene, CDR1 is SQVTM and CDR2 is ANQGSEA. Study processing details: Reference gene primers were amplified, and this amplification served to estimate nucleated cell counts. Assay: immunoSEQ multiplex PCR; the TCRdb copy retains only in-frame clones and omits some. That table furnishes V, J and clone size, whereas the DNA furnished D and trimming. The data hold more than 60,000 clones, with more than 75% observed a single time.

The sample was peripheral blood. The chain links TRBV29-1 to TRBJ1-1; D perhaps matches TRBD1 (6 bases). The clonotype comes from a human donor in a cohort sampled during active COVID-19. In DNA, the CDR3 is TGCAGCGCGGGACAATCTCTCGTTGGAGCTTTCTTT. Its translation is CSAGQSLVGAFF. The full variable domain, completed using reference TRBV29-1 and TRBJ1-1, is SAVISQKPSRDICQRGTSLTIQCQVDSQVTMMFWYRQQPGQSLTLIATANQGSEATYESGFVIDKFPISRPNLTFSTLTVSNMSPEDSSIYLCSAGQSLVGAFFGQGTRLTVV.